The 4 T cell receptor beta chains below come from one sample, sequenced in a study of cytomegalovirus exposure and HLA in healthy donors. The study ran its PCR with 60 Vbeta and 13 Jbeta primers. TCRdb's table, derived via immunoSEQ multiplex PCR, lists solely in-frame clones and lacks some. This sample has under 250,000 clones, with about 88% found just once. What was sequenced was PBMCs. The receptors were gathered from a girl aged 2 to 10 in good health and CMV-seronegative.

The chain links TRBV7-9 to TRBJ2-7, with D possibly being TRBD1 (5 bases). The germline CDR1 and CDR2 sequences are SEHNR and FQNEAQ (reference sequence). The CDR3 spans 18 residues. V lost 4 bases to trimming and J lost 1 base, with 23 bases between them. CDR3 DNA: TGTGCCAGCAGCTATACCCTGGCAGGGTCGGCTATTTCCTACGAGCAGTACTTC. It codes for CASSYTLAGSAISYEQYF.

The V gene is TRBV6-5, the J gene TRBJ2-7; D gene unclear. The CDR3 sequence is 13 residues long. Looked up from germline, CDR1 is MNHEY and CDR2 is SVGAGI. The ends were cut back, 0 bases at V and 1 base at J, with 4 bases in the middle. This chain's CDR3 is CASSYSVSYEQYF. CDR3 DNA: TGTGCCAGCAGTTACTCCGTATCCTACGAGCAGTACTTC.

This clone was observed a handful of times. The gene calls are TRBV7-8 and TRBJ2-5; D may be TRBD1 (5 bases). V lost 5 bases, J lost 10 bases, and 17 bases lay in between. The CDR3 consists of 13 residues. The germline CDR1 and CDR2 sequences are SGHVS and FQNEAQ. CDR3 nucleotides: TGTGCCAGCAGCAGGAGAAGGGTAGGGGACCAGTACTTC. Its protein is CASSRRRVGDQYF. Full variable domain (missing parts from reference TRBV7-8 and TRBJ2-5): GAGVSQSPRYKVAKRGQDVALRCDPISGHVSLFWYQQALGQGPEFLTYFQNEAQLDKSGLPSDRFFAERPEGSVSTLKIQRTQQEDSAVYLCASSRRRVGDQYFGPGTRLLVL.

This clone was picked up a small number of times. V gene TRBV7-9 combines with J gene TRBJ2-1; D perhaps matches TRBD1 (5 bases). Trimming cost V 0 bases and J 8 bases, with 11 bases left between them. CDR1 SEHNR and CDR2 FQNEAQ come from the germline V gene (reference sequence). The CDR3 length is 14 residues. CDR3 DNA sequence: TGTGCCAGCAGCTTAGCCCTTCAGGGTGATGAGCAGTTCTTC. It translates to CASSLALQGDEQFF.